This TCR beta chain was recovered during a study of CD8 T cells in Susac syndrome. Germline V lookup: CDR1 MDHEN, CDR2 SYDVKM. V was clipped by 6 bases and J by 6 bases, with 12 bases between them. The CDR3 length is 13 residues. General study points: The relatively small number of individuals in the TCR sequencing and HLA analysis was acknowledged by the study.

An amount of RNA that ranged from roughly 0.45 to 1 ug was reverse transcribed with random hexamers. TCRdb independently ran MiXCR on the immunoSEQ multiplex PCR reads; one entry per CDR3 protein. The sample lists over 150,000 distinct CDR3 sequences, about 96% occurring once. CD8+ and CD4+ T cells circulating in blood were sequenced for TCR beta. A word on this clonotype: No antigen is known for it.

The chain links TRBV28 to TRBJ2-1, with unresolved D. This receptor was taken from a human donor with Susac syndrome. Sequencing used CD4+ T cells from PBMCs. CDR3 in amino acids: CASRTNWINEQFF. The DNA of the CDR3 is TGTGCCAGCAGAACTAACTGGATCAATGAGCAGTTCTTC. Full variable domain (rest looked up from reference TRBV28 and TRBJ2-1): DVKVTQSSRYLVKRTGEKVFLECVQDMDHENMFWYRQDPGLGLRLIYFSYDVKMKEKGDIPEGYSVSREKKERFSLILESASTNQTSMYLCASRTNWINEQFFGPGTRLTVL.